This record concerns one T cell receptor (beta chain) sequence. This clonotype was observed a few times. Its target antigen remains unknown. The input lacks base qualities; no much larger clone sits a single base away. Library preparation employed 5' RACE. The instrument given in TCRdb is Illumina HiSeq 2500. A second PCR of 7 to 11 cycles was run with a J-beta primer mix and a sample-barcoded 5' primer. A template-switch 5' adaptor carrying 12 random nucleotides introduced a unique molecular identifier onto each TCR beta cDNA molecule. Each sample yielded at least 2.5 million CDR3-containing paired-end reads. First-strand cDNA synthesis was performed from all RNA using the Mint cDNA synthesis kit, with priming by a TRBC-specific oligonucleotide. Following uracil-DNA glycosylase treatment, a first 18-cycle PCR with universal primers M1SS and BC2_uni_R was performed on all cDNA. The original pipeline was this. Normalization of each sample was performed by random selection of 1 million high-quality reads, each carrying a distinct molecular identifier. Instead of being binned into consensus sequences, reads that shared molecular identifiers were thrown out. CDR3 identification, clonotype clustering and error correction used MiTCR with a Q25 quality threshold and the strictest error-elimination algorithm. A nonparametric unseen species model with Euler transformation was used to estimate lower-bound total TCR beta diversity. The public sequencing data were trimmed at Q25 with fastp and processed into clonotypes with MiXCR by TCRdb, which kept only in-frame beta chains. Rows are unified per CDR3 protein, each entry keeping the most common DNA and genes. TCRdb's processing, not the authors' own work, is the source of the V and J calls. The sample contains fewer than 700,000 distinct CDR3 sequences, around 43% of them found a single time. The ten biggest clones cover approximately 31% of the sample.

This entry comes from a study of blood T cells in healthy people across ages (dated by TCRdb to between 2014 and 2017). For the wider study: In model experiments, template switching captured about one uniquely barcoded TCR beta cDNA molecule for every two T cells. To track age-related changes in TCR beta repertoire diversity, the study relied on deep sequencing normalized with unique cDNA molecular identifiers. To avoid experimental bias, donors of different ages were distributed randomly across sequencing lanes. Donors were grouped into four age groups: young (average 16 years), middle-aged (under 40), aged (about 59) and long-lived (less than 85). For two donors (one aged 18 to 30 and one aged 80 or older), the study analyzed two additional independent replicas of 1 million unique cDNA reads from the same blood draw. Overall study results and their limits: Donor CMV infection status was unknown, potentially confounding age-related changes in expanded clonotypes. Compared with the aged group, the long-lived group had more naive CD4+ T cells, fewer expanded clones and increased TCR diversity, suggesting age selection. Estimates of total diversity based on one million sequenced T cells were regarded as lower bounds and as underestimates. Because profiling used bulk unsorted PBMCs, naive and antigen-experienced compartments could not be compared conclusively. As age increased, observed TCR beta diversity per million T cells dropped in a roughly linear way, and a significant reduction was already evident by age about 40. Observed TCR beta diversity correlated strongly with the percentage of naive T cells measured by flow cytometry.

Systemically healthy Caucasian individuals from Russia, 39 in total and aged about 6 to 95 years, were included as donors. Approximately 9 milliliters of peripheral blood were collected from each donor into EDTA-treated Vacutainer tubes. Ficoll-Paque density-gradient centrifugation was used to isolate PBMCs, with at least 6 million per sample. Total RNA, at least 6 micrograms per sample, was extracted from PBMCs with Trizol reagent. For every donor, flow cytometry on a PBMC aliquot measured the percentage of naive CD45RAhigh/CD27high T cells. The CDR3 spans 15 residues, from the cysteine through the phenylalanine. CDR3 DNA only is kept here, 45 bases in frame from base 1. Trimming removed 6 bases from V and 3 bases from J; the gene matches leave 8 bases unexplained. The germline V gene (reference sequence) provides CDR1 DFQATT and CDR2 SNEGSKA.

This TCR was recovered from an elderly man in good health. Rearrangement joined TRBV20-1 to TRBJ2-6; 7 of the junction bases match TRBD2. The sample consisted of blood. The CDR3 reads as follows: CSAPPGGYGANVLTF. The sequenced DNA: TGCAGTGCACCTCCGGGGGGTTATGGGGCCAACGTCCTGACTTTC.